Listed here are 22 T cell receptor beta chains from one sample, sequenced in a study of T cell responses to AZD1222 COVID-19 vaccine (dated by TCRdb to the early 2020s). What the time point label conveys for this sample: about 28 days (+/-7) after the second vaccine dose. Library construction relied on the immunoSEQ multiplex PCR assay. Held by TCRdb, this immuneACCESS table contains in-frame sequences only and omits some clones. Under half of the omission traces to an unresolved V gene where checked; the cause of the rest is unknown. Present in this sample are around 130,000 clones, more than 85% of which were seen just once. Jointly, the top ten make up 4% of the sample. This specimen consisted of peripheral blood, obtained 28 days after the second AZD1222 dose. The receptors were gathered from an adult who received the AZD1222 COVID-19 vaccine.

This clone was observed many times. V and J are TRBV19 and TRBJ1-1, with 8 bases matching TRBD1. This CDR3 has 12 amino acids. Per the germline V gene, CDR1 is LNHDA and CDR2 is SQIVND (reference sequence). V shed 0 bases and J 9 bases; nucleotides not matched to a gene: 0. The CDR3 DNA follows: TGTGCCAGTAGTATAGACAGGGGGCAAGCTTTCTTT. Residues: CASSIDRGQAFF.

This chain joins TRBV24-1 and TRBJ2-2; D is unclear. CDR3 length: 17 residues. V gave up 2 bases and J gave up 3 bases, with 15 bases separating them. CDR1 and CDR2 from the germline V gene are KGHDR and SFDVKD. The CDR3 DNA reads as TGTGCCACCAGTGATTCTGACAACGCCCTTTACACCGGGGAGCTGTTTTTT. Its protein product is CATSDSDNALYTGELFF.

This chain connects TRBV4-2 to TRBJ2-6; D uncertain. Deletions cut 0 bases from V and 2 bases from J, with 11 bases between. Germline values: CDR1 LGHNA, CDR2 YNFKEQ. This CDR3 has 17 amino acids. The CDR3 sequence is CASSQESSATGANVLTF. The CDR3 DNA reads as TGTGCCAGCAGCCAAGAAAGCTCGGCAACTGGGGCCAACGTCCTGACTTTC.

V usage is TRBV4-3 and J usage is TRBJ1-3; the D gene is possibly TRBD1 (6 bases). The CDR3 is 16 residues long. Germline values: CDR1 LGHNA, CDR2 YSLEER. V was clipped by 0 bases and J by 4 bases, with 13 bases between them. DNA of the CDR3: TGCGCCAGCAGCCAAGATCTCAGGGGCCCCGGAAACACCATATATTTT. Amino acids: CASSQDLRGPGNTIYF.

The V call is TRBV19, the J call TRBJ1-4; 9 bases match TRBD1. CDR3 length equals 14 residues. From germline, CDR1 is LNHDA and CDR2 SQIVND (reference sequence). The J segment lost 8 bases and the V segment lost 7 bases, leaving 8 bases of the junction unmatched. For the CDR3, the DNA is TGTGCCAGTACTTACGGGACAGGGCTCGAAAAACTGTTTTTT. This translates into CASTYGTGLEKLFF.

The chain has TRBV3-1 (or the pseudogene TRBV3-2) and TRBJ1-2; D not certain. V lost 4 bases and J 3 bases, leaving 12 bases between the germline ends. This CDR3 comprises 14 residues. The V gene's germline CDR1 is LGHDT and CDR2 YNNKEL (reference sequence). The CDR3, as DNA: TGTGCCAGCAGCCCCACGAGGGCCGACTATGGCTACACCTTC. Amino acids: CASSPTRADYGYTF.

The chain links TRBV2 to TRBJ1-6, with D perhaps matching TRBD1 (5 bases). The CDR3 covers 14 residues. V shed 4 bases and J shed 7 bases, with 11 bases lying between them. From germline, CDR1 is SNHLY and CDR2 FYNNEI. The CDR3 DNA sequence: TGTGCCAGCAGTGTTCAGGGAGAAAATTCACCCCTCCACTTT. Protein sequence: CASSVQGENSPLHF.

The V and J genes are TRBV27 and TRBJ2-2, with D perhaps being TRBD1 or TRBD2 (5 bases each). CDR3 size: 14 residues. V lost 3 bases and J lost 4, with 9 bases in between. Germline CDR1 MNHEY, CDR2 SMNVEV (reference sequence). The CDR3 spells CASSFMGVTGELFF. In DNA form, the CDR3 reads TGTGCCAGCAGTTTTATGGGGGTCACCGGGGAGCTGTTTTTT.

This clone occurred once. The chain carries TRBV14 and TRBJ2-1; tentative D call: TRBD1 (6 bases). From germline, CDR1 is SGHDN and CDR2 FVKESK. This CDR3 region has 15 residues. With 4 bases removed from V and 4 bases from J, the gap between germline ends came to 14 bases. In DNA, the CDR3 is TGTGCCAGCAGCCCGGTGTGGACAGAGTACAATGAGCAGTTCTTC. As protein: CASSPVWTEYNEQFF.

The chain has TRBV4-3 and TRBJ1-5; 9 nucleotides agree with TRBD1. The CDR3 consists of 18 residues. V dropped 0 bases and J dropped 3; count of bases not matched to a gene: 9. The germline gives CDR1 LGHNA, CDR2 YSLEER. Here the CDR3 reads CASSQDLTGTGNNQPQHF. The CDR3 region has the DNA TGCGCCAGCAGCCAAGATCTTACCGGGACAGGGAACAATCAGCCCCAGCATTTT.

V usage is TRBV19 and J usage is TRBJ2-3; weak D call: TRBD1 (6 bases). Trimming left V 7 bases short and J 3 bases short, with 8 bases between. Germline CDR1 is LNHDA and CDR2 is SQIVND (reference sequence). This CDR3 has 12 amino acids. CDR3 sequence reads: CASIGQTDTQYF. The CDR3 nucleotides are TGTGCCAGTATCGGACAGACAGATACGCAGTATTTT.

The CDR3 DNA is TGTGCCAGCAGCCCAGTGGGACGTATGGACTCTGGGGCCAACGTCCTGACTTTC. Amino acid sequence: CASSPVGRMDSGANVLTF. The V gene is TRBV11-2, the J gene TRBJ2-6; the D gene could be TRBD1 or TRBD2 (5 bases each). This CDR3 contains 18 residues. Trimming took 5 bases from V and 0 from J, leaving 17 bases between them. The germline gives CDR1 SGHAT, CDR2 FQNNGV.

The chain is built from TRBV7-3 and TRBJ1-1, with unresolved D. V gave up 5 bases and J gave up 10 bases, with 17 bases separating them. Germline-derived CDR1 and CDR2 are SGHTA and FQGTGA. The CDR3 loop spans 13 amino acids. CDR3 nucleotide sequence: TGTGCCAGCAGCCCAGGACGTGGGGAGACAGCTTTCTTT. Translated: CASSPGRGETAFF.

The DNA of the CDR3 is TGTGCCAGCAACGTCGACAGGGGCCAAGAGACCCAGTACTTC. Protein product: CASNVDRGQETQYF. The rearrangement uses TRBV5-4 and TRBJ2-5; TRBD1 agrees at 8 bases. The length of the CDR3 is 14 residues. The germline CDR1 and CDR2 sequences are SGHNT and YYREEE (reference sequence). V shed 6 bases, J shed 1 base, and the junction held 5 bases outside the gene matches.

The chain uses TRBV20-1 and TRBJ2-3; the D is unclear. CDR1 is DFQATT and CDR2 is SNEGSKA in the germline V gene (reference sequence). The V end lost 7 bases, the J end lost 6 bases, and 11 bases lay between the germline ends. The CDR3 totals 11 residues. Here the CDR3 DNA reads TGCAGTGTTCCGCTTGTGGATACGCAGTATTTT. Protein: CSVPLVDTQYF.

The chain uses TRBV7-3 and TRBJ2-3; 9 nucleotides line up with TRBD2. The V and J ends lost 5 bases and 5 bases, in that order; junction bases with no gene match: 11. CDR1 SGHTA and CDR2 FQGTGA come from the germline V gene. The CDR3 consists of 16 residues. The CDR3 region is CASSAHGGGAGDTQYF. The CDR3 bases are TGTGCCAGCAGCGCCCATGGCGGGGGGGCCGGAGATACGCAGTATTTT.

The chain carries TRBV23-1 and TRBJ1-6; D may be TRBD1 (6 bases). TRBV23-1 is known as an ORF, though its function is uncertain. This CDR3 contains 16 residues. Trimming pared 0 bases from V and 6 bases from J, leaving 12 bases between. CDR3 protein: CASSQSFGGPNSPLHF. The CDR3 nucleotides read TGCGCCAGCAGTCAATCGTTTGGGGGCCCTAATTCACCCCTCCACTTT.

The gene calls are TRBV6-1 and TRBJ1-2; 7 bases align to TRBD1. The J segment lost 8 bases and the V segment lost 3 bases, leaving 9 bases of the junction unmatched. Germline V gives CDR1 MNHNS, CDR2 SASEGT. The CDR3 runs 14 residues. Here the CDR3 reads CASSDQTGAEGYTF. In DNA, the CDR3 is TGTGCCAGCAGTGACCAAACAGGGGCCGAAGGCTACACCTTC.

The CDR3 loop reads CASSSPGLTDTQYF. The CDR3 coding sequence is TGTGCCAGTAGTTCACCGGGTCTCACAGATACGCAGTATTTT. J is TRBJ2-3 and V is TRBV19, with D unresolved. Germline assignment: CDR1 LNHDA and CDR2 SQIVND (reference sequence). With 5 bases removed from V and 2 bases from J, the gap between germline ends came to 11 bases. The CDR3 is 14 amino acids.

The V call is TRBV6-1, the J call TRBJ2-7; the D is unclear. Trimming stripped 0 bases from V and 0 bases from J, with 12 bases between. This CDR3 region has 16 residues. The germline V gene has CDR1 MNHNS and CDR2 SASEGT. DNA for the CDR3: TGTGCCAGCAGTGAAGCGTTAAGTGTACCCTCCTACGAGCAGTACTTC. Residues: CASSEALSVPSYEQYF.

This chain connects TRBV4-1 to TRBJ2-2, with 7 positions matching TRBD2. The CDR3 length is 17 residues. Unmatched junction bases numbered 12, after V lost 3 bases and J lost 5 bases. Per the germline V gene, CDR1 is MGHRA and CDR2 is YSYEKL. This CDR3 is CASSHRRPGGKTGELFF. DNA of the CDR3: TGCGCCAGCAGCCATCGGCGGCCGGGGGGAAAAACCGGGGAGCTGTTTTTT.

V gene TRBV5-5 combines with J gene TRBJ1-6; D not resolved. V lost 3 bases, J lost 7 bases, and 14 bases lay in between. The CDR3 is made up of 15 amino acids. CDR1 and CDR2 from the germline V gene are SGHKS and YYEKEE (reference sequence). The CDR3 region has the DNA TGTGCCAGCAGCTCGCTGCCAGGCGAAAATTCACCCCTCCACTTT. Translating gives CASSSLPGENSPLHF.